Each of the 2 T cell receptor beta chains below was sequenced from the same sample in a study of T-cell reconstitution after alpha-beta-depleted transplantation in children. Researchers prepared the TCRbeta library using unique molecular identifiers, the study reports. TCRdb called the PCR reads again in MiXCR, with one record for every CDR3 protein. The sample shows 500,000 to 600,000 distinct CDR3 sequences, 15% to 20% of them seen only once. The sample consisted of PBMCs from the stem cell graft donor, taken from the stem cell graft. Receptors originate from a human donor who donated a stem cell graft to a child with acute lymphoblastic leukemia.

This chain connects TRBV5-1 to TRBJ1-5; TRBD1 matches 7 bases. The germline CDR1 and CDR2 sequences are SGHRS and YFSETQ. V lost 5 bases, J lost 0 bases, and 5 bases stayed unmatched. This CDR3 is 15 amino acids long. CDR3 sequence: CASREGAYSNQPQHF. The CDR3 region has the DNA TGCGCCAGCAGGGAGGGGGCCTATAGCAATCAGCCCCAGCATTTT.

CDR3 DNA sequence: TGCAGTGCTTTACTAGCGGAATTCACAGATACGCAGTATTTT. Translating gives CSALLAEFTDTQYF. J is TRBJ2-3 and V is TRBV20-1; 8 bases are shared with TRBD2. This CDR3 spans 14 amino acids. With V trimmed by 5 bases and J by 2 bases, 6 bases remained unmatched. In germline, CDR1 is DFQATT, CDR2 SNEGSKA (reference sequence).